The rows below give T cell receptor beta chains drawn from one sample of a study of blood T cell repertoires in COVID-19. Using immunoSEQ multiplex PCR, the repertoire was profiled, and TCRdb retains in-frame clones only, with some absent. Seen here are 130,000 or so clones, over 70% observed once, and the top ten hold under 2.5%. Input material: peripheral blood. Receptors originate from a middle-aged man with active COVID-19. CDR3s include the opening cysteine and the closing phenylalanine or tryptophan. D genes are given only for firm matches. Not all rows give a size; the values are once, few, many and, for expanded clones, a class.

v_call: TRBV3-1/TRBV3-2; clone_size: NA; d_call: TRBD2; j_call: TRBJ2-4; cdr3_nt: TGTGCCAGCAGCCAAAACGGGGGGGTCAAAAACATTCAGTACTTC; cdr3_aa: CASSQNGGVKNIQYF
v_call: TRBV30; clone_size: NA; d_call: NA; j_call: TRBJ1-1; cdr3_nt: TGTGCCTGGTCCTTAGATTTGAGGGGGTTGGCTTTCTTT; cdr3_aa: CAWSLDLRGLAFF
v_call: TRBV5-1; clone_size: NA; d_call: NA; j_call: TRBJ1-2; cdr3_nt: TGCGCCAGCAGCTTGGGCGACAGATCTGGCTACACCTTC; cdr3_aa: CASSLGDRSGYTF
v_call: TRBV5-1; clone_size: NA; d_call: TRBD1; j_call: TRBJ1-2; cdr3_nt: TGCGCCAGCAGCCGGGGACAGCCCCAGGGAGGCTACACCTTC; cdr3_aa: CASSRGQPQGGYTF
v_call: TRBV4-1; clone_size: NA; d_call: NA; j_call: TRBJ1-3; cdr3_nt: TGCGCCAGCAGCCCACTACCACCCGCCAGGCGGGTCTCTGGAAACACCATATATTTT; cdr3_aa: CASSPLPPARRVSGNTIYF
v_call: TRBV29-1; clone_size: NA; d_call: NA; j_call: TRBJ1-2; cdr3_nt: TGCAGCGTGGAGGACTACACCTTC; cdr3_aa: CSVEDYTF
v_call: TRBV29-1; clone_size: NA; d_call: TRBD2; j_call: TRBJ2-1; cdr3_nt: TGCAGCGGGTTCTTAGCGGGGGCTGAGCAGTTCTTC; cdr3_aa: CSGFLAGAEQFF
v_call: TRBV19; clone_size: NA; d_call: NA; j_call: TRBJ1-5; cdr3_nt: TGTGCCAGTAGTATAGGCCGAGGGAATCAGCCCCAGCATTTT; cdr3_aa: CASSIGRGNQPQHF
v_call: TRBV13; clone_size: NA; d_call: NA; j_call: TRBJ1-4; cdr3_nt: TGTGCCAGCAGCTTAGGTCAGAGGGCGAATGAAAAACTGTTTTTT; cdr3_aa: CASSLGQRANEKLFF
v_call: TRBV5-1; clone_size: NA; d_call: TRBD2; j_call: TRBJ2-5; cdr3_nt: TGCGCCAGCAGCGGTGTGGGACTACCAAGAGATACCCAGTACTTC; cdr3_aa: CASSGVGLPRDTQYF
v_call: TRBV9; clone_size: NA; d_call: NA; j_call: TRBJ1-1; cdr3_nt: TGTGCCAGCAGCGAACAGACTGAAGCTTTCTTT; cdr3_aa: CASSEQTEAFF
v_call: TRBV10-2; clone_size: NA; d_call: TRBD2; j_call: TRBJ2-5; cdr3_nt: TGCGCCAGCAGTGACTTTTGGACTAGCGGGGAAGAGACCCAGTACTTC; cdr3_aa: CASSDFWTSGEETQYF
v_call: TRBV7-9; clone_size: once; d_call: TRBD2; j_call: TRBJ2-7; cdr3_nt: TGTGCCAGCAGCTTAGGGACTAGGGGCGAGCAGTACTTC; cdr3_aa: CASSLGTRGEQYF
v_call: TRBV5-1; clone_size: NA; d_call: NA; j_call: TRBJ1-5; cdr3_nt: TGCGCCAGCAGCCTGCGGGGCAGCCCCAATCAGCCCCAGCATTTT; cdr3_aa: CASSLRGSPNQPQHF
v_call: TRBV27; clone_size: NA; d_call: TRBD2; j_call: TRBJ2-1; cdr3_nt: TGTGCCAGCAGTTTACTAGCGGGGGTATCTGAGCAGTTCTTC; cdr3_aa: CASSLLAGVSEQFF
v_call: TRBV6-5; clone_size: NA; d_call: NA; j_call: TRBJ1-1; cdr3_nt: TGTGCCAGCAGTTACTCGCAGGGGAAGGCTTTCTTT; cdr3_aa: CASSYSQGKAFF
v_call: TRBV18; clone_size: NA; d_call: TRBD1; j_call: TRBJ2-2; cdr3_nt: TGTGCCAGCTCACCATCTTCGGGACAGGGGTACACCGGGGAGCTGTTTTTT; cdr3_aa: CASSPSSGQGYTGELFF
v_call: TRBV9; clone_size: NA; d_call: NA; j_call: TRBJ1-6; cdr3_nt: TGTGCCAGCAGCCCTTCCATGAGCTCCTATAATTCACCCCTCCACTTT; cdr3_aa: CASSPSMSSYNSPLHF
v_call: TRBV4-3; clone_size: NA; d_call: NA; j_call: TRBJ2-7; cdr3_nt: TGCGCCAGCAGCCAAGAAAGGAGTGGCCCTTACGAGCAGTACTTC; cdr3_aa: CASSQERSGPYEQYF
v_call: TRBV7-2; clone_size: NA; d_call: NA; j_call: TRBJ2-5; cdr3_nt: TGTGCCAGCAGCTTGGGGCGGTTGGAGACCCAGTACTTC; cdr3_aa: CASSLGRLETQYF
v_call: TRBV29-1; clone_size: NA; d_call: NA; j_call: TRBJ1-4; cdr3_nt: TGCAGCGTTGAAGGGCGAGGGTTTAATGAAAAACTGTTTTTT; cdr3_aa: CSVEGRGFNEKLFF
v_call: TRBV2; clone_size: few; d_call: TRBD1; j_call: TRBJ1-5; cdr3_nt: TGTGCCAGCAGTGAGGACAGGGGCAATCAGCCCCAGCATTTT; cdr3_aa: CASSEDRGNQPQHF
v_call: TRBV4-3; clone_size: NA; d_call: NA; j_call: TRBJ2-1; cdr3_nt: TGCGCCAGCAGCCAAGGAAGGACAGTCGGGGAGCAGTTCTTC; cdr3_aa: CASSQGRTVGEQFF
v_call: TRBV19; clone_size: once; d_call: TRBD2; j_call: TRBJ2-3; cdr3_nt: TGTGCCAGTAGTACCTCTAGCGGGGGGGCTGATACGCAGTATTTT; cdr3_aa: CASSTSSGGADTQYF
v_call: TRBV5-3; clone_size: NA; d_call: TRBD1; j_call: TRBJ1-2; cdr3_nt: TGTGCCAGAAGGGACAGGGGGCCCCCCTATGGCTACACCTTC; cdr3_aa: CARRDRGPPYGYTF
v_call: TRBV6-5; clone_size: NA; d_call: NA; j_call: TRBJ1-4; cdr3_nt: TGTGCCAGCAGTTACGAGATGCAGGATAATGAAAAACTGTTTTTT; cdr3_aa: CASSYEMQDNEKLFF
v_call: TRBV19; clone_size: NA; d_call: NA; j_call: TRBJ1-5; cdr3_nt: TGTGCCAGTAGTATACAACAGGAATTCAATCAGCCCCAGCATTTT; cdr3_aa: CASSIQQEFNQPQHF
v_call: TRBV3-1/TRBV3-2; clone_size: NA; d_call: NA; j_call: TRBJ2-2; cdr3_nt: TGTGCCAGCAGCCAAGGGTTTCGGGGTACCGGGGAGCTGTTTTTT; cdr3_aa: CASSQGFRGTGELFF
v_call: TRBV7-2; clone_size: NA; d_call: TRBD2; j_call: TRBJ2-5; cdr3_nt: TGTGCCAGCAGCTTCGGGGGGGCCCAAGAGACCCAGTACTTC; cdr3_aa: CASSFGGAQETQYF
v_call: TRBV5-4; clone_size: once; d_call: NA; j_call: TRBJ2-5; cdr3_nt: TGTGCCAGCCAGGGGAATGGGGAGACCCAGTACTTC; cdr3_aa: CASQGNGETQYF
v_call: TRBV19; clone_size: NA; d_call: TRBD1; j_call: TRBJ1-2; cdr3_nt: TGTGCCAGTAGTATCCAGGGGGCTTACTATGGCTACACCTTC; cdr3_aa: CASSIQGAYYGYTF
v_call: TRBV7-2; clone_size: NA; d_call: NA; j_call: TRBJ2-3; cdr3_nt: TGTGCCAGCAGCCCGAGGGGGGGTAGGCACAGGGATACGCAGTATTTT; cdr3_aa: CASSPRGGRHRDTQYF
v_call: TRBV9; clone_size: NA; d_call: NA; j_call: TRBJ1-1; cdr3_nt: TGTGCCAGCAGCGTTCCAACAGGGTTGAACACTGAAGCTTTCTTT; cdr3_aa: CASSVPTGLNTEAFF
v_call: TRBV6-4; clone_size: few; d_call: NA; j_call: TRBJ2-7; cdr3_nt: TGTGCCAGCAGTGACACCATCCCCGGCGGGGCCGAGCAGTACTTC; cdr3_aa: CASSDTIPGGAEQYF
v_call: TRBV7-2; clone_size: once; d_call: TRBD2; j_call: TRBJ2-7; cdr3_nt: TGTGCCAGCAGCCAGGGACTAGCAGCCTACGAGCAGTACTTC; cdr3_aa: CASSQGLAAYEQYF
v_call: TRBV5-1; clone_size: NA; d_call: TRBD1; j_call: TRBJ1-5; cdr3_nt: TGCGCCAGCAGCTTGACAGGGGCCAGCAATCAGCCCCAGCATTTT; cdr3_aa: CASSLTGASNQPQHF
v_call: TRBV5-1; clone_size: NA; d_call: TRBD2; j_call: TRBJ2-6; cdr3_nt: TGCGCCAGCAGCCCCTGGCTAGCGGGGACCTCTGGGGCCAACGTCCTGACTTTC; cdr3_aa: CASSPWLAGTSGANVLTF
v_call: TRBV18; clone_size: NA; d_call: NA; j_call: TRBJ1-1; cdr3_nt: TGTGCCAGCTCACCAGGGACACGCATCACTGAAGCTTTCTTT; cdr3_aa: CASSPGTRITEAFF
v_call: TRBV12-5; clone_size: NA; d_call: NA; j_call: TRBJ1-5; cdr3_nt: TGTGCTAGTGGATATAACGGGAATCAGCCCCAGCATTTT; cdr3_aa: CASGYNGNQPQHF
v_call: TRBV3-1/TRBV3-2; clone_size: NA; d_call: TRBD1; j_call: TRBJ1-1; cdr3_nt: TGTGCCAGCAGCCATCTACCCTCGAGGACAGGGGGCCAGGTCATTGCTTTCTTT; cdr3_aa: CASSHLPSRTGGQVIAFF
v_call: TRBV2; clone_size: NA; d_call: NA; j_call: TRBJ1-2; cdr3_nt: TGTGCCAGCAGTGAAGATACAGGGAACTATGGCTACACCTTC; cdr3_aa: CASSEDTGNYGYTF